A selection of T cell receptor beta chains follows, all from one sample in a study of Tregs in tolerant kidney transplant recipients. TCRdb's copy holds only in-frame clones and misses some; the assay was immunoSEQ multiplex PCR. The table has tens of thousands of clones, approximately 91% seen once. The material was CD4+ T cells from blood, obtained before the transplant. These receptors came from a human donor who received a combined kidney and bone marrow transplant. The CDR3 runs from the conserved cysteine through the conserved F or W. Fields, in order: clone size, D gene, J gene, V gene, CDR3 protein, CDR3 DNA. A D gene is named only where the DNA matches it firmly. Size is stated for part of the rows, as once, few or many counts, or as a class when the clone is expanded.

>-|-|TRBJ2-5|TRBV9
CASSTPGMAQYF
TGTGCCAGCAGCACCCCAGGGATGGCCCAGTACTTC
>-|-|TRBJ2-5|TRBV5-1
CASSSTGVQETQYF
TGCGCCAGCAGCTCCACAGGAGTACAAGAGACCCAGTACTTC
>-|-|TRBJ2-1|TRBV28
CASSLGYGSRSYNEQFF
TGTGCCAGCAGTTTAGGTTACGGGAGTAGGTCCTACAATGAGCAGTTCTTC
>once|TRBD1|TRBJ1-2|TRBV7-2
CASSPGGQASNYGYTF
TGTGCCAGCAGCCCAGGGGGACAGGCTTCTAACTATGGCTACACCTTC
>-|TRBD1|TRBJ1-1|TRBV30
CAWSVLFAVYRGKGKNTEAFF
TGTGCCTGGAGTGTACTATTTGCCGTATACAGGGGGAAGGGGAAGAACACTGAAGCTTTCTTT
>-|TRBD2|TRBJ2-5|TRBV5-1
CASSFQGGSETQYF
TGCGCCAGCAGCTTTCAGGGAGGGTCGGAGACCCAGTACTTC
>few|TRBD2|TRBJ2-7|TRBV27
CASIGTSGQQYF
TGTGCCAGCATCGGGACTAGCGGGCAACAGTACTTC
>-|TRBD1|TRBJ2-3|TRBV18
CASSQGQGTDTQYF
TGTGCCAGCTCCCAGGGACAGGGCACAGATACGCAGTATTTT
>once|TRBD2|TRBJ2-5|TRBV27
CASSSSGRGETQYF
TGTGCCAGCAGTTCTAGCGGGAGGGGAGAGACCCAGTACTTC
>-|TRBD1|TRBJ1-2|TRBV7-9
CASSLGQGVFYGYTF
TGTGCCAGCAGCCTGGGACAGGGGGTTTTTTATGGCTACACCTTC
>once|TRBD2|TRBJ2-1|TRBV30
CAWSAPLARFYNEQFF
TGTGCCTGGAGCGCACCACTAGCGCGATTTTACAATGAGCAGTTCTTC
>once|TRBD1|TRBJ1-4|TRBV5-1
CASSLTGDEKLFF
TGCGCCAGCAGCTTGACAGGGGATGAAAAACTGTTTTTT
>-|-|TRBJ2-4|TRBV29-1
CSDSQVIQYF
TGCAGCGATTCCCAGGTCATTCAGTACTTC
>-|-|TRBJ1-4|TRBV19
CASSIGQTTNEKLFF
TGTGCCAGTAGTATAGGGCAGACAACTAATGAAAAACTGTTTTTT
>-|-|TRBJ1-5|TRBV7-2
CASSLVSGGNQPQHF
TGTGCCAGCAGCTTAGTGTCAGGGGGCAATCAGCCCCAGCATTTT
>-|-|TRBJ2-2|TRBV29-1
CSGRLRGTGELFF
TGCAGCGGCCGACTGCGAGGCACCGGGGAGCTGTTTTTT
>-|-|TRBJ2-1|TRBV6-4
CASSDAGLSYNEQFF
TGTGCCAGCAGTGACGCGGGGCTTTCCTACAATGAGCAGTTCTTC
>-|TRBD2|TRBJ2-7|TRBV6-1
CASRGLAETYEQYF
TGTGCCAGCAGGGGACTAGCGGAGACCTACGAGCAGTACTTC
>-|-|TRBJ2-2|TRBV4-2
CASSQDGGIHGTGELFF
TGTGCCAGCAGCCAAGACGGCGGGATTCACGGCACCGGGGAGCTGTTTTTT
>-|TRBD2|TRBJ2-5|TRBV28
CASSLGLAGNQETQYF
TGTGCCAGCAGTTTAGGACTAGCGGGAAACCAAGAGACCCAGTACTTC
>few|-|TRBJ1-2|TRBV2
CASSEVVAGGYTF
TGTGCCAGCAGTGAAGTCGTGGCAGGAGGCTACACCTTC
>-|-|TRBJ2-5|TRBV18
CASSPPSRHQETQYF
TGTGCCAGCTCACCACCGTCGCGTCACCAAGAGACCCAGTACTTC
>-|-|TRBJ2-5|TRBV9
CASSVDLGLETQYF
TGTGCCAGCAGCGTAGATTTGGGGCTTGAGACCCAGTACTTC
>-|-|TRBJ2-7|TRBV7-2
CASSATDYEQYF
TGTGCCAGCAGCGCGACAGACTACGAGCAGTACTTC
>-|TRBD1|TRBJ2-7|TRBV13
CASSIGRRGLYEQYF
TGTGCCAGCAGCATAGGACGCAGGGGGCTCTACGAGCAGTACTTC
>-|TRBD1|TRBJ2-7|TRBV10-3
CAISEPRTGVYEQYF
TGTGCCATCAGTGAGCCCCGGACAGGAGTCTACGAGCAGTACTTC
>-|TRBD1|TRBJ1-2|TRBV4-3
CASSPAGQGAVSYGYTF
TGCGCCAGCAGCCCAGCGGGACAGGGGGCTGTTAGCTATGGCTACACCTTC
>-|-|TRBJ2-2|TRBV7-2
CASSGQNTGELFF
TGTGCCAGCAGCGGACAGAACACCGGGGAGCTGTTTTTT
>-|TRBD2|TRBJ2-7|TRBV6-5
CASSSTGLINYEQYF
TGTGCCAGCAGTTCCACGGGACTAATTAACTACGAGCAGTACTTC
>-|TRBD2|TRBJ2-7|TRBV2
CASSRLAGGMYEQYF
TGTGCCAGCAGTAGACTAGCGGGAGGGATGTACGAGCAGTACTTC
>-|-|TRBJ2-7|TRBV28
CASSRRTYEQYF
TGTGCCAGCAGCAGACGGACTTACGAGCAGTACTTC
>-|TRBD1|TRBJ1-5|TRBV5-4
CASSPDRGFGQPQHF
TGTGCCAGCAGCCCGGACAGGGGATTTGGTCAGCCCCAGCATTTT
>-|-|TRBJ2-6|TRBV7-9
CASSHLFPGGANVLTF
TGTGCCAGCAGCCATCTATTCCCCGGTGGGGCCAACGTCCTGACTTTC
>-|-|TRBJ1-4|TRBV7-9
CASSPGWRGDNEKLFF
TGTGCCAGCAGCCCCGGGTGGCGGGGAGACAATGAAAAACTGTTTTTT
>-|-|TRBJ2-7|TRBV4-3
CASSQGVIRSYEQYF
TGCGCCAGCAGCCAAGGCGTAATCCGATCCTACGAGCAGTACTTC
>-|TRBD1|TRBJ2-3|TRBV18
CASSPGTGALTDTQYF
TGTGCCAGCTCACCAGGGACAGGGGCTCTTACAGATACGCAGTATTTT
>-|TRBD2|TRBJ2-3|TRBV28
CASSLLTSGSGDTQYF
TGTGCCAGCAGTTTATTGACTAGCGGGAGTGGGGATACGCAGTATTTT
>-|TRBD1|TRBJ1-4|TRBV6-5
CASSQNRGGEKLFF
TGTGCCAGCAGTCAAAACAGGGGTGGAGAAAAACTGTTTTTT
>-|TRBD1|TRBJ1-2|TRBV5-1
CASSDNQGALGYTF
TGCGCCAGCAGCGATAATCAGGGGGCGCTGGGCTACACCTTC
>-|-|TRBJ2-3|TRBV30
CAWNQGVGTQYF
TGTGCCTGGAACCAGGGCGTAGGTACGCAGTATTTT
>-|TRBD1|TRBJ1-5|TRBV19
CASSVTGEVGQPQHF
TGTGCCAGTAGTGTAACAGGGGAAGTCGGTCAGCCCCAGCATTTT
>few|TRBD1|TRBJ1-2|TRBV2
CASSSTGVGYTF
TGTGCCAGCAGTTCGACAGGGGTGGGCTACACCTTC
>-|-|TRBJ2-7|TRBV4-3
CASSPSTNRGGEQYF
TGCGCCAGCAGCCCAAGTACGAATAGGGGAGGCGAGCAGTACTTC
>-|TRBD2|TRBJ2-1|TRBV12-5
CASGLVRPSGPLDEQFF
TGTGCTAGTGGTTTGGTACGGCCTAGCGGGCCCTTAGATGAGCAGTTCTTC
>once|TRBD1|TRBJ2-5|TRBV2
CASSRDRGEETQYF
TGTGCCAGCAGCCGGGACAGGGGAGAAGAGACCCAGTACTTC
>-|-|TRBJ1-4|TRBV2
CASRVQSSSEKLFF
TGTGCCAGCAGGGTACAGTCAAGTAGTGAAAAACTGTTTTTT
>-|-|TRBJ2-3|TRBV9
CASSVGQGADTQYF
TGTGCCAGCAGCGTAGGTCAGGGTGCAGATACGCAGTATTTT